This paragraph reports one T cell receptor beta chain. This record belongs to a study of blood T cells in healthy people across ages. Caucasian individuals from Russia who were healthy and aged 6 to 90 acted as donors. Trimming pared 0 bases from V and 4 bases from J, leaving 16 bases between. Germline CDR1 and CDR2: SGHRS and YFSETQ. CDR3 length equals 16 residues. For the second PCR, which ran for about 6 to 11 cycles, a sample-barcoded 5' primer and a J-beta primer mix were used. TCRdb re-called the 5' RACE reads with MiXCR, one entry per CDR3 protein. The sample lists around 1.1 million distinct CDR3 sequences; around two fifths were seen once.

The origin of this receptor is a man younger than 35 in good health. Sequencing was done on a sample of blood. The chain combines TRBV5-1 with TRBJ2-5, with a tentative D call TRBD2 (6 bases). The CDR3 nucleotides read TGCGCCAGCAGCTTGGCAGCGGGCTCCGCGGGAGAGACCCAGTACTTC. This translates into CASSLAAGSAGETQYF.